This section outlines one T cell receptor (beta chain) sequence together with its context. Its target is unknown. This entry belongs to a study of cytomegalovirus exposure and HLA in healthy donors. CDR1 and CDR2 from the germline V gene are MNHEY and SVGAGI. The V segment lost 6 bases and the J segment 4 bases; nucleotides outside the gene matches: 9. The CDR3 covers 15 residues. Primers included in the PCR were 60 Vbeta and 13 Jbeta primers. Assay used: immunoSEQ multiplex PCR; TCRdb lists only in-frame clones, some missing. Seen here are 150,000 to 200,000 clones, 70% to 75% observed once, and the top ten hold 4% to 5%. Overall study results and limits: Reports credit the classifier with highly specific, highly sensitive diagnosis of cytomegalovirus status.

V gene TRBV6-5 combines with J gene TRBJ1-2, with 9 bases aligning to TRBD1. The sample comprised PBMCs. This TCR was sampled from a man aged 18 to 29 in good health and CMV-seropositive. CDR3 amino acids: CASSRHRGRGYGYTF. CDR3 DNA: TGTGCCAGCAGCCGTCACAGGGGGCGAGGCTATGGCTACACCTTC.